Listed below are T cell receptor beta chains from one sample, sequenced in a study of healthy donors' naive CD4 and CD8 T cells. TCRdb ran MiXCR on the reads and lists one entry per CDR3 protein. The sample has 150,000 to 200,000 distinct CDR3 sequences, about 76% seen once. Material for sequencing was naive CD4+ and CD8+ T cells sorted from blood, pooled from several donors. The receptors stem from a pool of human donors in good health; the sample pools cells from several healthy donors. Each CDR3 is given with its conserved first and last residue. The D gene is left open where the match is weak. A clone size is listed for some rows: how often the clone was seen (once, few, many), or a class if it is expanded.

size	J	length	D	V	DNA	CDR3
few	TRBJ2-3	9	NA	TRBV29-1	TGCAGCGTTGACAGGACGCAGTATTTT	CSVDRTQYF
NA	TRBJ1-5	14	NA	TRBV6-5	TGTGCCAGCAGTTACTTAAGTTTCAATCAGCCCCAGCATTTT	CASSYLSFNQPQHF
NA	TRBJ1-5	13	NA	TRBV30	TGTGCCTGGAGTGTTGGTAACAATCAGCCCCAGCATTTT	CAWSVGNNQPQHF
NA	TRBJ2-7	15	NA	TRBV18	TGTGCCAGCTCACCAGCAGGGAAAGCTTCCTACGAGCAGTACTTC	CASSPAGKASYEQYF
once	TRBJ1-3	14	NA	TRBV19	TGTGCCAGTAAAATTAAGACGGATGGAAACACCATATATTTT	CASKIKTDGNTIYF
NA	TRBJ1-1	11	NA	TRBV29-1	TGCAGCGTTGAAGGGGCGCGGGAAGCTTTCTTT	CSVEGAREAFF
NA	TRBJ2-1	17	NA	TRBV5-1	TGCGCCAGCAGCCCCGAGAGGCTTCGGAGCTCCTACAATGAGCAGTTCTTC	CASSPERLRSSYNEQFF
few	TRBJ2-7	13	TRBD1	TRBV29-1	TGCAGCGTTGAAGGCACAGGGGCCTACGAGCAGTACTTC	CSVEGTGAYEQYF
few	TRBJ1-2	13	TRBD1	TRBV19	TGTGCCAGTAGGATGACAGGGGGGTATGGCTACACCTTC	CASRMTGGYGYTF
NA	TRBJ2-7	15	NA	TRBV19	TGTGCCAGTAGCGTCAGGAGTGGGACTTCCTACGAGCAGTACTTC	CASSVRSGTSYEQYF
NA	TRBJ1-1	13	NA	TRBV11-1	TGTGCCAGCAGCTTAGCAGCCACCTATGAAGCTTTCTTT	CASSLAATYEAFF
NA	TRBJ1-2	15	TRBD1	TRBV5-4	TGTGCCAGCAGCATAGGACAGGGGATAAACTATGGCTACACCTTC	CASSIGQGINYGYTF
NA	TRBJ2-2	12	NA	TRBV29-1	TGCAGCGTTGGGCTAGTAGCCGGGGAGCTGTTTTTT	CSVGLVAGELFF
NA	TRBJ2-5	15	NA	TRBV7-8	TGTGCCAGCAGCCAGGGTACGGTTCTCCAAGAGACCCAGTACTTC	CASSQGTVLQETQYF
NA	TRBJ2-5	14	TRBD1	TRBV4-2	TGTGCCAGCAGCGCCGGGACAGAAGAAGAGACCCAGTACTTC	CASSAGTEEETQYF
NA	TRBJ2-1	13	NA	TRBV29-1	TGCAGCGTTGTGGGCCGACTAAACAATGAGCAGTTCTTC	CSVVGRLNNEQFF
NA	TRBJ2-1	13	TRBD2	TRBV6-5	TGTGCCAGCACCCTAGCGGGCGGGAATGAGCAGTTCTTC	CASTLAGGNEQFF
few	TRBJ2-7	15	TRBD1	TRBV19	TGTGCCAGTAGTACCAACAGGGGGGCCACCTACGAGCAGTACTTC	CASSTNRGATYEQYF
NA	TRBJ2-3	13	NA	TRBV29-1	TGCAGCGTTGAAACAGGGTGGGCAGATACGCAGTATTTT	CSVETGWADTQYF
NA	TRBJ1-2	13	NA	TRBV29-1	TGCAGCGTTGAAGGGTGGTCTGGCTATGGCTACACCTTC	CSVEGWSGYGYTF
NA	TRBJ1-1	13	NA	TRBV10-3	TGTGCCATCAGTGAGTCGCTGGGCACTGAAGCTTTCTTT	CAISESLGTEAFF
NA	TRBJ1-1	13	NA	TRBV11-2	TGTGCCAGCAGCGGAGACAGGAACACTGAAGCTTTCTTT	CASSGDRNTEAFF
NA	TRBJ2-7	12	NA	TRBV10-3	TGTGCCATCAGTGACCAGGGGTTCGGGCAGTACTTC	CAISDQGFGQYF
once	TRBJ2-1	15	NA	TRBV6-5	TGTGCCAGCAGTTACTCCCCCGAAAGAGGCAATGAGCAGTTCTTC	CASSYSPERGNEQFF
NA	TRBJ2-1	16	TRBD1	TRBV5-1	TGCGCCAGCAGCTTAGGATGGGGACAGGGGCTCAATGAGCAGTTCTTC	CASSLGWGQGLNEQFF
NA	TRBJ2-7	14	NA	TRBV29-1	TGCAGCGTTGCTAGTGGGGTAAAGACGTACGAGCAGTACTTC	CSVASGVKTYEQYF
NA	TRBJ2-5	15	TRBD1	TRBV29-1	TGCAGCGTTGGGTCCCCCACAGGGGTGCAAGAGACCCAGTACTTC	CSVGSPTGVQETQYF
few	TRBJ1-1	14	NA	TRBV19	TGTGCCACCCGGGACGGGTCTTATTTCACTGAAGCTTTCTTT	CATRDGSYFTEAFF
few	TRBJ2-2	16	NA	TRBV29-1	TGCAGCTTTTTAACAGGGGACGGGACTATCCCCGGGGAGCTGTTTTTT	CSFLTGDGTIPGELFF
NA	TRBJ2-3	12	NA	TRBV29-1	TGCAGCGTGACCCTACCCACAGATACGCAGTATTTT	CSVTLPTDTQYF
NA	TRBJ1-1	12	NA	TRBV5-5	TGTGCCAGCAGCTTATTCGTGTCTGAAGCTTTCTTT	CASSLFVSEAFF
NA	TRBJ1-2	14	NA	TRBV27	TGTGCCAGCCGATTTGTCACGGATTACTATGGCTACACCTTC	CASRFVTDYYGYTF
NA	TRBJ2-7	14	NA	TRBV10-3	TGTGCCATCAGTGAACGGCAGTCGGTCTACGAGCAGTACTTC	CAISERQSVYEQYF
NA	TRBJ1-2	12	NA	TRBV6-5	TGTGCCAGCGTAATGCAGGACTATGGCTACACCTTC	CASVMQDYGYTF
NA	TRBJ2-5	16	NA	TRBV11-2	TGTGCCAGCAGCTCACGCCCGTGGGACAACCAAGAGACCCAGTACTTC	CASSSRPWDNQETQYF
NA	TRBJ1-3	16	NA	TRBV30	TGTGCCTGGAGTGACGCTCGACTCCACTCTGGAAACACCATATATTTT	CAWSDARLHSGNTIYF
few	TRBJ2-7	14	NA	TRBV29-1	TGCAGCGTTAAAGGGTCCTCGGCCACCTACGAGCAGTACTTC	CSVKGSSATYEQYF
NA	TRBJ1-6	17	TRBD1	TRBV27	TGTGCCAGCAGTTTAGGCACAGGGGGGTTAGGAAATTCACCCCTCCACTTT	CASSLGTGGLGNSPLHF
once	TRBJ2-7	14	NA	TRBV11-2	TGTGCCAGCAGCTTAGGTGAGGGGGCCTACGAGCAGTACTTC	CASSLGEGAYEQYF
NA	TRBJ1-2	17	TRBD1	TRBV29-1	TGCAGCGACGAGTACTCGGGGACAGGGCACCTTAACTATGGCTACACCTTC	CSDEYSGTGHLNYGYTF
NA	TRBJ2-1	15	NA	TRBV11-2	TGTGCCAGCAGCTCCCTCAGGGGGAGGTACAATGAGCAGTTCTTC	CASSSLRGRYNEQFF
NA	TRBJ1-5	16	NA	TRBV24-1	TGTGCCACCAGTGACCGGGGGGCCGAGGGCAATCAGCCCCAGCATTTT	CATSDRGAEGNQPQHF
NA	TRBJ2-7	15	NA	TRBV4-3	TGCGCCAGCAGCCAAGAGGAAGACGGATACTACGAGCAGTACTTC	CASSQEEDGYYEQYF
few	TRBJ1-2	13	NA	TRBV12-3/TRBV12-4	TGTGCCAGCAGACCTCGACCTGGAAGGGGCTACACCTTC	CASRPRPGRGYTF
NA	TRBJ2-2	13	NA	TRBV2	TGTGCCAGCAAATACACCTTCACCGGGGAGCTGTTTTTT	CASKYTFTGELFF
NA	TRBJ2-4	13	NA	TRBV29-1	TGCAGCGTTGTGGTGCCAACCAAAAACATTCAGTACTTC	CSVVVPTKNIQYF
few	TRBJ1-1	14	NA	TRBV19	TGTGCCAGTATTGAATTACACGGGAACACTGAAGCTTTCTTT	CASIELHGNTEAFF
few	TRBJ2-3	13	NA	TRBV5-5	TGTGCCAGCAGCTTGGTTTACAGTGATACGCAGTATTTT	CASSLVYSDTQYF